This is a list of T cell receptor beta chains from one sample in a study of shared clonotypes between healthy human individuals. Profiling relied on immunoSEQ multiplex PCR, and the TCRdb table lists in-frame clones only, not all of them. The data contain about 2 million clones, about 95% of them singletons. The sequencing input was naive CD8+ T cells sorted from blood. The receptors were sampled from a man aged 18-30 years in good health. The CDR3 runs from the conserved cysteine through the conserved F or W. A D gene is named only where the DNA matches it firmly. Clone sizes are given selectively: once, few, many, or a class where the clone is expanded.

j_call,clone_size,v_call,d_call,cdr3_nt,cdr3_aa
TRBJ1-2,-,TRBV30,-,TGTGCCTGGAGTGTAGTTGGGGGCTATGGCTACACCTTC,CAWSVVGGYGYTF
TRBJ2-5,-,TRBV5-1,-,TGCGCCAGCAGCTGGGGCCCATCAAGTAAACAAGAGACCCAGTACTTC,CASSWGPSSKQETQYF
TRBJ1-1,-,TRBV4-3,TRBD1,TGCGCCAGCAGCCAAACTTGGACAGGAGAGAACACTGAAGCTTTCTTT,CASSQTWTGENTEAFF
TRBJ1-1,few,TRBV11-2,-,TGTGCCAGCAGCTCCATGAACACTGAAGCTTTCTTT,CASSSMNTEAFF
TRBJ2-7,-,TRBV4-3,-,TGCGCCAGCAGTCCGGGACACCCCTACGAGCAGTACTTC,CASSPGHPYEQYF
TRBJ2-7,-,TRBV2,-,TGTGCCAGCAGTGAATATAGGCTAGCTGCCGAGTACTTC,CASSEYRLAAEYF
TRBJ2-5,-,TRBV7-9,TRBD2,TGTGCCAGCAGATTCTCGGGACTAGCGGGAGCCCAAGAGACCCAGTACTTC,CASRFSGLAGAQETQYF
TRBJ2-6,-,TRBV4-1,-,TGCGCCAGCAGCCAAGGTCCGGGACACCTCTCTGGGGCCAACGTCCTGACTTTC,CASSQGPGHLSGANVLTF
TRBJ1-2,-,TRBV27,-,TGTGCCAGCAGTTCCCTCGACGGCTCATATGGCTACACCTTC,CASSSLDGSYGYTF
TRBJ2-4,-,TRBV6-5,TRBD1,TGTGCCAGCAGTTCCGGGACAGGATTCGGAGGGGACATTCAGTACTTC,CASSSGTGFGGDIQYF
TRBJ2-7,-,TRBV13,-,TGTGCCAGCAGCTTTGGGGGGAGTGAGGAGCAGTACTTC,CASSFGGSEEQYF
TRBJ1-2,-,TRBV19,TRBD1,TGTGCCAGTACCCTGACAGGGAACTATGGCTACACCTTC,CASTLTGNYGYTF
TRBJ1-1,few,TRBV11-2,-,TGTGCCAGCAGCTCCCCTCCCAGGTTCACTGAAGCTTTCTTT,CASSSPPRFTEAFF
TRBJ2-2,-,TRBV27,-,TGTGCCAGCAGTTTAACGCAGGGCCCCGGGGAGCTGTTTTTT,CASSLTQGPGELFF
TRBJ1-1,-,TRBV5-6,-,TGTGCCAGCAGCCTTAACACTGAAGCTTTCTTT,CASSLNTEAFF
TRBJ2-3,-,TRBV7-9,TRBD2,TGTGCCAGCAGCCCCAATAATCGGGAGGGGGATACGCAGTATTTT,CASSPNNREGDTQYF
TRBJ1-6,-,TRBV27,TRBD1,TGTGCCAGCACTCCGGGACAGGGGGCGAATTCACCCCTCCACTTT,CASTPGQGANSPLHF
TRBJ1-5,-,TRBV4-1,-,TGCGCCAGCAGCCAAGATTATGGGTCCCGGCAGCCCCAGCATTTT,CASSQDYGSRQPQHF
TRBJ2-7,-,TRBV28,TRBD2,TGTGCCAGCAGTTATACAGCGGGGGCGCTTGAGCAGTACTTC,CASSYTAGALEQYF
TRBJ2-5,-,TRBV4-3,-,TGCGCCAGCAGCCAAGAAGAAGGACCTAAAGGGGAGACCCAGTACTTC,CASSQEEGPKGETQYF
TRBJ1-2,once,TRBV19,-,TGTGCCAGTAGTTTCAGACCGACGATGAACTATGGCTACACCTTC,CASSFRPTMNYGYTF
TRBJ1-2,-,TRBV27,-,TGTGCCAGTTATTCGGCTGACTATGGCTACACCTTC,CASYSADYGYTF
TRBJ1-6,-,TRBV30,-,TGTGCCTGGAGTGTCCCGACGTATAGTAATTCACCCCTCCACTTT,CAWSVPTYSNSPLHF
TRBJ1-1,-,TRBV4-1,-,TGCGCCAGCAGCCCCCCCATGAACACTGAAGCTTTCTTT,CASSPPMNTEAFF
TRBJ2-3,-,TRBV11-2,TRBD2,TGTGCCAGCAGCCCGCGACTAGCGGGGGAGGATACGCAGTATTTT,CASSPRLAGEDTQYF
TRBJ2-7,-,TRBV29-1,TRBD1,TGCAGCGTTTCCGGGGACAGGGCCTACGAGCAGTACTTC,CSVSGDRAYEQYF
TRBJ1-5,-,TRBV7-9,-,TGTGCCAGCAGCCCCGAAGGTAGCAATCAGCCCCAGCATTTT,CASSPEGSNQPQHF
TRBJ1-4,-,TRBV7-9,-,TGTGCCAGCAGCTTAGAAAGGGACATGGGTGAAAAACTGTTTTTT,CASSLERDMGEKLFF
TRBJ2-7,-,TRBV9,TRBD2,TGTGCCAGCAGCTACCAGGGACTAGCGGACGAGCAGTACTTC,CASSYQGLADEQYF
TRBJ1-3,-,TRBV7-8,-,TGTGCCAGCAGCTTCCTTAGCGGGGGAAACACCATATATTTT,CASSFLSGGNTIYF
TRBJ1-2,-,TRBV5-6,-,TGTGCCAGCAGCTTGGGACAGCTCAACTATGGCTACACCTTC,CASSLGQLNYGYTF
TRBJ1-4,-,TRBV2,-,TGTGCCAGCAGCGACCGGAGGGTGCCTAATGAAAAACTGTTTTTT,CASSDRRVPNEKLFF
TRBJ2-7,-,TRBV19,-,TGTGCCAGTGCAGTGGAAATTGGCGTTTACGAGCAGTACTTC,CASAVEIGVYEQYF
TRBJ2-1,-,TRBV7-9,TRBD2,TGTGCCAGCAGCTCACCGGGACTAGCGGTAAACAATGAGCAGTTCTTC,CASSSPGLAVNNEQFF
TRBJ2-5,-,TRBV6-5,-,TGTGCCAGCAGTTTCTCCAGCCAAGAGACCCAGTACTTC,CASSFSSQETQYF